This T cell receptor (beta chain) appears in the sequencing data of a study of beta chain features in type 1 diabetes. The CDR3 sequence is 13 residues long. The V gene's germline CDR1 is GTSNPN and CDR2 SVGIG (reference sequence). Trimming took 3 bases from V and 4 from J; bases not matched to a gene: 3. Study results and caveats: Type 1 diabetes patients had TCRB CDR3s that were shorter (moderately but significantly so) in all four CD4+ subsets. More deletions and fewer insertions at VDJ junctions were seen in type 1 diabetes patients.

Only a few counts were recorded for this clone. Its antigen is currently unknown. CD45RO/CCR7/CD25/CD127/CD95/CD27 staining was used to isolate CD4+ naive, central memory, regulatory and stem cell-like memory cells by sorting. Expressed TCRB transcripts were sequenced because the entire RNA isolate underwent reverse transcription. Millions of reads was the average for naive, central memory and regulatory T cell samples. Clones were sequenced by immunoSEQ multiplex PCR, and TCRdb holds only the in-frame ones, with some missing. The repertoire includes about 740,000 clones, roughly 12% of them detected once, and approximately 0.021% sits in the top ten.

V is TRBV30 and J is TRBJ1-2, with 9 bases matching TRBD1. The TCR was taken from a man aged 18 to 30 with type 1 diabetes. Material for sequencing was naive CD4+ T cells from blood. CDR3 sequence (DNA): TGTGCCTGGAGCAAGGACAGGGGCTATGGCTACACCTTC. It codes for CAWSKDRGYGYTF.